Below, 10 T cell receptor beta chains from the same sample are listed, as sequenced in a study of blood T cell repertoires in COVID-19. Using immunoSEQ multiplex PCR, the repertoire was profiled, and TCRdb retains in-frame clones only, with some absent. This table holds under 250,000 clones, about four fifths found once. The sample comprised PBMCs or T cells enriched from blood (not recorded which). These receptors all come from a man between 60 and 75 years old who had recovered from COVID-19.

The chain carries TRBV5-6 and TRBJ2-7, with D perhaps matching TRBD2 (5 bases). Germline V gene sequence: CDR1 SGHDT, CDR2 YYEEEE. Trimming pared 0 bases from V and 6 bases from J, leaving 7 bases between. The CDR3 contains 12 residues. The CDR3 DNA follows: TGTGCCAGCAGCTTGGTCCGGGGCGAGCAGTACTTC. This translates into CASSLVRGEQYF.

The V gene is TRBV7-9, the J gene TRBJ1-1; TRBD1 matches at 7 bases. The V gene end was trimmed by 5 bases and the J gene end by 4 bases; junction bases not matched to a gene: 7. This CDR3 is built from 14 residues. The germline gives CDR1 SEHNR, CDR2 FQNEAQ (reference sequence). CDR3 sequence: CASSTNRGGTEAFF. CDR3 in DNA: TGTGCCAGCAGCACGAACAGGGGAGGCACTGAAGCTTTCTTT.

This sequence joins TRBV7-2 and TRBJ2-5, with D possibly matching TRBD2 (5 bases). V lost 1 base and J lost 5, with 20 bases in between. The CDR3 is 17 residues long. Looked up from germline, CDR1 is SGHTA and CDR2 is FQGNSA. CDR3 region: CASSLGHREPRGETQYF. CDR3 nucleotides: TGTGCCAGCAGCTTAGGACATAGGGAGCCCCGAGGGGAGACCCAGTACTTC.

This chain links TRBV18 with TRBJ2-7, with 11 bases fitting TRBD1. After removal of 4 bases from V and 2 bases from J, the junction contained 4 bases not matched to a gene. Germline V lookup: CDR1 KGHSH, CDR2 LQKENI. The CDR3 sequence is 15 residues long. CDR3 bases: TGTGCCAGCTCACGGGGGACAGGGGGAACCTACGAGCAGTACTTC. It encodes CASSRGTGGTYEQYF.

The rearrangement joins TRBV2 to TRBJ2-5, with D unresolved. The germline V gene encodes CDR1 SNHLY and CDR2 FYNNEI. There are 15 residues in the CDR3. Trimming cost V 6 bases and J 1 base, with 15 bases left between them. CDR3 nucleotide sequence: TGTGCCAGCAGGGGTGCTAGAATTGTCCAAGAGACCCAGTACTTC. It specifies CASRGARIVQETQYF.

The chain employs TRBV11-3 and TRBJ2-3, with TRBD1 as a possible D gene (6 bases). Trimming removed 5 bases from V and 4 bases from J, with 16 bases in between. Germline CDR1 SGHNT, CDR2 YENEEA. The CDR3 contains 15 residues. The CDR3 sequence: CASSLWGQSADTQYF. CDR3 sequence (DNA): TGTGCCAGCAGCCTCTGGGGGCAAAGCGCAGATACGCAGTATTTT. The entire variable domain, with the rest obtained from reference TRBV11-3 and TRBJ2-3, is as follows: EAGVVQSPRYKIIEKKQPVAFWCNPISGHNTLYWYLQNLGQGPELLIRYENEEAVDDSQLPKDRFSAERLKGVDSTLKIQPAELGDSAVYLCASSLWGQSADTQYFGPGTRLTVL.

Comment on this clone: Within the sample, other DNA sequences also encode this same CDR3. The J gene is TRBJ2-5, the V gene TRBV7-9; 7 bases line up with TRBD2. This CDR3 is built from 13 residues. With 5 bases clipped from V and 5 bases from J, the junction kept 5 bases outside the gene matches. From germline, CDR1 is SEHNR and CDR2 FQNEAQ (reference sequence). The CDR3 is CASSLSGEETQYF. The CDR3, as DNA: TGTGCCAGCAGCCTCAGCGGGGAGGAGACCCAGTACTTC. Drawing the rest from reference TRBV7-9 and TRBJ2-5, the complete variable domain is DTGVSQNPRHKITKRGQNVTFRCDPISEHNRLYWYRQTLGQGPEFLTYFQNEAQLEKSRLLSDRFSAERPKGSFSTLEIQRTEQGDSAMYLCASSLSGEETQYFGPGTRLLVL.

The genes are TRBV5-4 and TRBJ1-6; D is perhaps TRBD1 (5 bases). V was clipped by 4 bases and J by 10 bases, with 24 bases between them. The CDR3 spans 17 residues. Germline loops: CDR1 SGHNT, CDR2 YYREEE (reference sequence). The CDR3 DNA sequence: TGTGCCAGCAGCCCGTCCCCCATCGGGGGGAAGGGATCACCCCTCCACTTT. Residues: CASSPSPIGGKGSPLHF.

The V gene is TRBV10-3, the J gene TRBJ1-1, with D possibly being TRBD1 (6 bases). Germline V gene sequence: CDR1 ENHRY, CDR2 SYGVKD. The ends were cut back, 0 bases at V and 3 bases at J, with 11 bases in the middle. The CDR3 covers 15 residues. The CDR3 coding sequence is TGTGCCATCAGTGAGTCGGGCAGGGGATACACTGAAGCTTTCTTT. This sequence encodes CAISESGRGYTEAFF.

CDR3 region: CASSPGLGGGYTF. In DNA, the CDR3 is TGTGCCAGCAGCCCTGGACTGGGGGGAGGCTACACCTTC. V is TRBV6-4 and J is TRBJ1-2; possibly TRBD1 for D (5 bases). The CDR3 consists of 13 residues. Deletions cut 6 bases from V and 8 bases from J, with 16 bases between. CDR1 is MRHNA and CDR2 is SNTAGT in the germline V gene.